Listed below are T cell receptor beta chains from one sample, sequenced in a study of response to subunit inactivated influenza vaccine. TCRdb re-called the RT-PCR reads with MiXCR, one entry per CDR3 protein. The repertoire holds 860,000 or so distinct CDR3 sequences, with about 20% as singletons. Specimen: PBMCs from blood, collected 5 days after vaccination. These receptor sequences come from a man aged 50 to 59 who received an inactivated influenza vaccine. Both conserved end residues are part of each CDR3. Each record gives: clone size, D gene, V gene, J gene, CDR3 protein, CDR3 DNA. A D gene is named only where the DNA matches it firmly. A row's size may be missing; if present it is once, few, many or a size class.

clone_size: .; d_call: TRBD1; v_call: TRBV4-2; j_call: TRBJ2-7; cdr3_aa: CASSRNQMTGHEQYF; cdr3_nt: TGTGCCAGCAGCCGGAACCAAATGACAGGGCACGAGCAGTACTTC
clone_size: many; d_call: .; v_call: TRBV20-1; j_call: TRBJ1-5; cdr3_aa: CSAPGQPQHF; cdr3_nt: TGCAGTGCTCCGGGGCAGCCCCAGCATTTT
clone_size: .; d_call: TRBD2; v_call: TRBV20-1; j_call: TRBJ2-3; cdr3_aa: CSSSPGTTLTDTQYF; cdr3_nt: TGCAGTTCGTCTCCCGGGACTACCTTAACAGATACGCAGTATTTT
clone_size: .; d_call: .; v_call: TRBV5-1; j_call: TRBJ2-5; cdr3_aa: CASSQTLYQETQYF; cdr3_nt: TGCGCCAGCAGCCAAACATTGTACCAAGAGACCCAGTACTTC
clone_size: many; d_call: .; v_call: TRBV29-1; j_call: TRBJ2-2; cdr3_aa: CSATTGSTGELFF; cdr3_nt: TGCAGCGCTACGACTGGTTCCACCGGGGAGCTGTTTTTT
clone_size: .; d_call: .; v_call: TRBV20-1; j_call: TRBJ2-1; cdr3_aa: CSARSRYEQFF; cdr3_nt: TGCAGTGCTAGATCCCGGTATGAGCAGTTCTTC
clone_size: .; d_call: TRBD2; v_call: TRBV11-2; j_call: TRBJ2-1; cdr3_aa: CASSLERGSGEQFF; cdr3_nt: TGTGCCAGCAGCCTCGAGCGGGGTTCAGGTGAGCAGTTCTTC
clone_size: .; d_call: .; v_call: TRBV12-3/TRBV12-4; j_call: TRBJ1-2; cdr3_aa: CASSFGAYGYTF; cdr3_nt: TGTGCCAGCAGTTTTGGAGCCTATGGCTACACCTTC
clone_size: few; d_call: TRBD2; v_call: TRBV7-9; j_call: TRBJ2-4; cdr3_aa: CASSSDAGVRGIQYF; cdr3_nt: TGTGCCAGCAGCTCCGATGCGGGAGTCCGGGGCATTCAGTACTTC
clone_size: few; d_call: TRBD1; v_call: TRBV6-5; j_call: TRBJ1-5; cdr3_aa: CASSYDRGGNQPQHF; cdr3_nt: TGTGCCAGCAGTTATGACAGGGGAGGCAATCAGCCCCAGCATTTT
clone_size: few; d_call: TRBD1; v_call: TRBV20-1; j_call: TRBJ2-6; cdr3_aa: CSARADRSISGANVLTF; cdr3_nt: TGCAGTGCTAGGGCGGACAGGTCAATCTCTGGGGCCAACGTCCTGACTTTC
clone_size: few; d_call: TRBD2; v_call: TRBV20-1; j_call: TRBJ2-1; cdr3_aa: CSARGKTGGYNEQFF; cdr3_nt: TGCAGTGCTAGAGGAAAGACGGGAGGGTACAATGAGCAGTTCTTC
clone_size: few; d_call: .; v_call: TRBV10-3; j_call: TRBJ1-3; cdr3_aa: CAISESTGGSGNTIYF; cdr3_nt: TGTGCCATCAGTGAGTCGACGGGTGGCTCTGGAAACACCATATATTTT
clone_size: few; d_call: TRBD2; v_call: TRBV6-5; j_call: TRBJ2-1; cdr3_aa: CASSSLTAGGFYEQFF; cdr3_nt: TGTGCCAGCAGTTCCCTGACGGCGGGGGGGTTCTATGAGCAGTTCTTC
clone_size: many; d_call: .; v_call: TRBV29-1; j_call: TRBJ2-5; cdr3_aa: CSVFWSQETQYF; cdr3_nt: TGCAGCGTATTCTGGTCCCAAGAGACCCAGTACTTC
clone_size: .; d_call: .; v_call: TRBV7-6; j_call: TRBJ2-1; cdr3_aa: CASSLIDYNEQFF; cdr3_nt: TGTGCCAGCAGCCTCATAGACTACAATGAGCAGTTCTTC